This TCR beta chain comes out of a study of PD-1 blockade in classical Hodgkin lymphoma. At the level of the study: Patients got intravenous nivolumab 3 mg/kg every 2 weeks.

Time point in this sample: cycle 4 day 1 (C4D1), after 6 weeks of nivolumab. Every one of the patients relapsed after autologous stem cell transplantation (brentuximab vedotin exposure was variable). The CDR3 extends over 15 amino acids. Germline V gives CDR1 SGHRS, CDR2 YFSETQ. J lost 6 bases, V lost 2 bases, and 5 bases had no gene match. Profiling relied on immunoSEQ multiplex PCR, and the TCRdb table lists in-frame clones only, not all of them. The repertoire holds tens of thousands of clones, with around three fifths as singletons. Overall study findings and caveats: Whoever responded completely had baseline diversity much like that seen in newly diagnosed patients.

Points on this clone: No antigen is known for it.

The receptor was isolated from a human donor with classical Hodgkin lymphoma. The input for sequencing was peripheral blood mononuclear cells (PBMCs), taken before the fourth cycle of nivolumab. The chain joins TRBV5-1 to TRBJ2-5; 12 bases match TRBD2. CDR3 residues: CASSLLAGGGKTQYF. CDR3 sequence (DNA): TGCGCCAGCAGCTTACTAGCGGGGGGCGGGAAGACCCAGTACTTC.